Detailed here is one T cell receptor beta chain. The V segment lost 4 bases and the J segment 8 bases; nucleotides outside the gene matches: 9. This CDR3 contains 14 residues. The germline gives CDR1 SGDLS, CDR2 YYNGEE. The data originate from a study of blood T cell repertoires in COVID-19. Per the study methods: Reference gene primer amplification gave nucleated cell count estimates. The table came from immunoSEQ multiplex PCR; TCRdb's copy has only in-frame clones and leaves some out. V and J calls and clone size follow that table, whereas D and trimming were derived from the DNA. Of about 280,000 clones in the sample, about 90% were seen once.

This TCR was recovered from a woman aged 50 to 60 who had recovered from COVID-19. The sample comprised peripheral blood. J is TRBJ2-1 and V is TRBV9, with 7 bases aligning to TRBD2. In DNA, the CDR3 is TGTGCCAGCAGCACGCGGACTAGTCGGGATGAGCAGTTCTTC. It translates to CASSTRTSRDEQFF.